A single T cell receptor (beta chain) is shown here with its context. Antigen specificity is unknown. The record originates from a study of cytomegalovirus exposure and HLA in healthy donors. Study-wide context: Membership in the Caucasian-associated ancestry cluster was found for 75% to 90% of 300 to 500 genotyped donors. Broader study findings: Analysis was performed later, and it showed HLA-associated TCR beta chains to be more clonally expanded than equally common others. Altogether, around 160 TCR beta chains were recorded as cytomegalovirus-associated.

V lost 7 bases to trimming and J lost 4 bases; unmatched junction nucleotides: 7. This CDR3 comprises 14 residues. Germline V gene lookup returns CDR1 LNHDA and CDR2 SQIVND (reference sequence). PCR was performed using 60 Vbeta and 13 Jbeta primers. Assay used: immunoSEQ multiplex PCR; TCRdb lists only in-frame clones, some missing. Among about 150,000 clones, approximately 83% were seen once, and the ten largest hold around 1.7%. The clonotype was recovered from a woman in her thirties or forties in good health and CMV-seronegative. Sample: PBMCs. V gene TRBV19 combines with J gene TRBJ1-2; 9 bases align to TRBD1. As DNA, the CDR3 is TGTGCCAGTACGCTGGGACAGGGCACCTATGGCTACACCTTC. Residues: CASTLGQGTYGYTF.